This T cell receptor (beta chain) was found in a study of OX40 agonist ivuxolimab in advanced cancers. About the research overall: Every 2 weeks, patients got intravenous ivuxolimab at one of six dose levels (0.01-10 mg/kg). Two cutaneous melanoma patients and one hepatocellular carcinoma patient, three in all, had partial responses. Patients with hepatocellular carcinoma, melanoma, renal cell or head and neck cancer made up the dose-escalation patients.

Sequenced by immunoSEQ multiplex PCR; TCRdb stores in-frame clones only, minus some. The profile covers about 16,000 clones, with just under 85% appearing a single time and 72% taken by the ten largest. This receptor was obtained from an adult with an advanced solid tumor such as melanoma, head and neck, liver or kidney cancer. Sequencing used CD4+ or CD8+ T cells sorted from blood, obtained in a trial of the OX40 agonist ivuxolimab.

The CDR3, as DNA: TGCAGCGTGTCGACAGGGATGGACTATGGCTACACCTTC. Translating gives CSVSTGMDYGYTF. The chain joins TRBV29-1 to TRBJ1-2; 7 nucleotides line up with TRBD1. This CDR3 is built from 13 residues. The germline V gene has CDR1 SQVTM and CDR2 ANQGSEA. The J segment lost 3 bases and the V segment lost 6 bases, leaving 7 bases of the junction unmatched.